This is a list of T cell receptor beta chains from one sample in a study of T cell responses to AZD1222 COVID-19 vaccine. TCRdb's table, derived via immunoSEQ multiplex PCR, lists solely in-frame clones and lacks some. The table records more than 75,000 clones, 90% of them present only once. Specimen: peripheral blood, collected 28 days after the second AZD1222 dose. The receptors here all came from an adult who received the AZD1222 COVID-19 vaccine. CDR3s include the opening cysteine and the closing phenylalanine or tryptophan. Each record gives: J gene, D gene, CDR3 length, V gene, clone size, CDR3 protein, CDR3 DNA. A D gene is named only where the DNA matches it firmly. Size is stated for part of the rows, as once, few or many counts, or as a class when the clone is expanded.

>TRBJ1-1|NA|15|TRBV21-1|NA
CASAGQGAGDTEAFF
TGTGCCAGCGCCGGACAGGGGGCGGGGGACACTGAAGCTTTCTTT
>TRBJ1-1|NA|16|TRBV6-1|NA
CASSVNTGTPHTEAFF
TGTGCCAGCAGTGTAAATACCGGGACACCCCACACTGAAGCTTTCTTT
>TRBJ1-1|NA|12|TRBV30|few
CAWSGGTTEAFF
TGTGCCTGGAGTGGAGGAACAACTGAAGCTTTCTTT
>TRBJ1-4|TRBD1|20|TRBV9|NA
CASSVAGGQAVGATNEKLFF
TGTGCCAGCAGCGTAGCGGGGGGACAGGCTGTAGGAGCAACTAATGAAAAACTGTTTTTT
>TRBJ1-1|NA|13|TRBV5-4|NA
CASSPRHLTEAFF
TGTGCCAGCAGCCCCCGGCACCTCACTGAAGCTTTCTTT
>TRBJ2-5|NA|14|TRBV3-1/TRBV3-2|NA
CASSQDVGSGTQYF
TGTGCCAGCAGCCAAGATGTCGGGTCGGGGACCCAGTACTTC
>TRBJ1-3|NA|15|TRBV19|NA
CASGPGQGYGNTIYF
TGTGCCAGTGGACCGGGCCAGGGATATGGAAACACCATATATTTT
>TRBJ2-5|NA|15|TRBV7-9|NA
CASSSHGGAEETQYF
TGTGCCAGCAGCTCTCATGGGGGGGCTGAAGAGACCCAGTACTTC
>TRBJ1-2|NA|13|TRBV5-6|once
CASSLVGHDGYTF
TGTGCCAGCAGCTTGGTGGGACACGATGGCTACACCTTC
>TRBJ2-1|NA|18|TRBV6-4|NA
CASSDSGRGLSSYNEQFF
TGTGCCAGCAGTGACTCGGGAAGGGGACTTAGCTCCTACAATGAGCAGTTCTTC
>TRBJ2-2|TRBD2|15|TRBV5-1|NA
CASSLTSGVTGELFF
TGCGCCAGCAGCTTGACGAGCGGGGTCACCGGGGAGCTGTTTTTT
>TRBJ2-1|NA|14|TRBV19|NA
CASNIETSFYEQFF
TGTGCCAGTAATATCGAGACATCTTTTTACGAGCAGTTCTTC
>TRBJ1-4|NA|15|TRBV5-4|NA
CASSLAPTQGEKLFF
TGTGCCAGCAGCTTGGCCCCGACCCAGGGTGAAAAACTGTTTTTT
>TRBJ1-1|TRBD1|13|TRBV23-1|NA
CASRDRANTEAFF
TGCGCCAGCAGGGACAGGGCGAACACTGAAGCTTTCTTT
>TRBJ1-1|NA|13|TRBV7-9|NA
CASSLLPTAEAFF
TGTGCCAGCAGCTTATTACCCACGGCCGAAGCTTTCTTT
>TRBJ1-5|NA|14|TRBV2|NA
CASKQGTPGQPQHF
TGTGCCAGCAAGCAGGGCACCCCAGGGCAGCCCCAGCATTTT
>TRBJ1-1|NA|18|TRBV27|NA
CASSLSPKGGLVNTEAFF
TGTGCCAGCAGTTTGTCCCCCAAAGGAGGTCTTGTGAACACTGAAGCTTTCTTT
>TRBJ1-4|NA|17|TRBV6-1|few
CASSEGPPGASNEKLFF
TGTGCCAGCAGTGAAGGACCCCCGGGGGCCAGTAATGAAAAACTGTTTTTT
>TRBJ1-1|NA|15|TRBV28|NA
CASSTQAIGSTEAFF
TGTGCCAGCAGTACTCAGGCTATCGGGAGTACTGAAGCTTTCTTT
>TRBJ2-2|TRBD2|20|TRBV19|NA
CASSTDRLAGGPVRTGELFF
TGTGCCAGTAGTACCGACCGACTAGCGGGGGGGCCAGTGAGGACCGGGGAGCTGTTTTTT
>TRBJ1-4|NA|18|TRBV5-8|NA
CASSLGLAGSRLGEKLFF
TGTGCCAGCAGCTTGGGGTTGGCCGGCAGCCGACTCGGTGAAAAACTGTTTTTT
>TRBJ2-1|NA|17|TRBV6-4|NA
CASSPTLGDGEDNEQFF
TGTGCCAGCAGTCCCACCCTCGGGGATGGGGAGGACAATGAGCAGTTCTTC
>TRBJ1-1|TRBD1|14|TRBV2|NA
CASLGDRGNTEAFF
TGTGCCAGCCTCGGTGACAGGGGGAACACTGAAGCTTTCTTT
>TRBJ2-1|TRBD2|16|TRBV6-4|NA
CASSGAAGEAYNEQFF
TGTGCCAGCAGTGGGGCAGCGGGGGAGGCCTACAATGAGCAGTTCTTC
>TRBJ1-6|NA|15|TRBV28|NA
CASQEIQLNNSPLHF
TGTGCCAGCCAGGAGATACAACTTAATAATTCACCCCTCCACTTT
>TRBJ2-2|NA|17|TRBV18|few
CASSPMREGANTGELFF
TGTGCCAGCTCACCAATGAGGGAAGGAGCGAACACCGGGGAGCTGTTTTTT
>TRBJ1-1|NA|13|TRBV6-5|NA
CASSPDDGTEAFF
TGTGCCAGCAGTCCAGATGATGGCACTGAAGCTTTCTTT
>TRBJ1-2|NA|11|TRBV12-3/TRBV12-4|NA
CASSLGRGYTF
TGTGCCAGCAGTTTGGGGCGCGGCTACACCTTC
>TRBJ1-5|TRBD1|16|TRBV2|NA
CASSTGQPAANQPQHF
TGTGCCAGCAGTACGGGACAGCCAGCCGCCAATCAGCCCCAGCATTTT
>TRBJ1-6|TRBD1|16|TRBV3-1/TRBV3-2|NA
CASSPPGTGGNSPLHF
TGTGCCAGCAGCCCTCCCGGGACAGGGGGGAATTCACCCCTCCACTTT
>TRBJ1-4|NA|15|TRBV6-5|NA
CASSYGGGNNEKLFF
TGTGCCAGCAGTTACGGGGGCGGGAATAATGAAAAACTGTTTTTT
>TRBJ2-7|NA|13|TRBV6-5|NA
CASSYSIGREQYF
TGTGCCAGCAGTTACTCGATCGGTCGCGAGCAGTACTTC
>TRBJ1-5|NA|14|TRBV10-3|NA
CAISESNAHQPQHF
TGTGCCATCAGTGAGTCCAATGCTCATCAGCCCCAGCATTTT
>TRBJ2-2|NA|15|TRBV10-2|NA
CASSGLQGNTGELFF
TGCGCCAGCAGTGGACTACAGGGGAACACCGGGGAGCTGTTTTTT
>TRBJ1-2|NA|14|TRBV2|NA
CASRAGTINYGYTF
TGTGCCAGCAGGGCCGGGACGATAAACTATGGCTACACCTTC
>TRBJ1-5|NA|15|TRBV4-1|NA
CASSQAGQGGQPQHF
TGCGCCAGCAGCCAAGCAGGCCAGGGTGGCCAGCCCCAGCATTTT
>TRBJ1-1|NA|14|TRBV4-1|NA
CASSQGRGDTEAFF
TGCGCCAGCAGCCAAGGACGGGGTGACACTGAAGCTTTCTTT
>TRBJ1-5|TRBD1|15|TRBV7-2|few
CASSPTGGWNQPQHF
TGTGCCAGCAGTCCTACAGGGGGATGGAATCAGCCCCAGCATTTT
>TRBJ2-7|NA|14|TRBV6-2/TRBV6-3|NA
CASSRTDPFDEQYF
TGTGCCAGCAGCAGGACAGACCCCTTCGACGAGCAGTACTTC
>TRBJ1-6|TRBD1|18|TRBV19|few
CASSIRGQDRSYNSPLHF
TGTGCCAGTAGTATCCGGGGACAGGATCGCTCCTATAATTCACCCCTCCACTTT
>TRBJ2-7|NA|13|TRBV20-1|NA
CSARETASYEQYF
TGCAGTGCTCGTGAGACAGCTTCCTACGAGCAGTACTTC
>TRBJ1-2|NA|13|TRBV5-4|NA
CASTQELDYGYTF
TGTGCCAGCACCCAGGAGCTCGACTATGGCTACACCTTC
>TRBJ2-7|TRBD2|15|TRBV11-3|NA
CASSLAGGGLYEQYF
TGTGCCAGCAGCTTAGCTGGCGGGGGACTCTACGAGCAGTACTTC